This is a list of T cell receptor beta chains from one sample in a study of breast tumors, draining lymph nodes, adjacent tissues. Via MiXCR, TCRdb re-called the multiplex PCR reads, giving one row per CDR3 protein. The table has tens of thousands of distinct CDR3 sequences, approximately 20% seen once. The specimen sequenced was axillary lymph node tissue. The receptors shown here come from a female donor with breast cancer. Some clones in this sample may be carry-over from other donors' samples. Both conserved end residues are part of each CDR3. Each record gives: V gene, J gene, CDR3 protein.

>TRBV28|TRBJ1-5
CASSRGGSYQPQHF
>TRBV7-6|TRBJ2-7
CASSLGVLEDRAYEQYF
>TRBV12-3/TRBV12-4|TRBJ2-2
CASSFRTSGRVSGELFF
>TRBV3-1|TRBJ1-2
CASSQGPPRGHYGYTF
>TRBV5-6|TRBJ2-7
CASSAPGTKRYEQYF
>TRBV4-2|TRBJ1-2
CASSQGGTGNYGYTF
>TRBV4-1|TRBJ2-7
CASSQDSGQGVSYEQYF
>TRBV5-1|TRBJ2-1
CASSSTIGGGYNEQFF
>TRBV6-1|TRBJ2-7
CASSESGSEQYF
>TRBV28|TRBJ2-3
CASSISSPGDTQYF
>TRBV27|TRBJ2-5
CASSTLLAGGETQYF
>TRBV7-8|TRBJ2-5
CASSLRRVGETQYF
>TRBV20-1|TRBJ2-5
CSARDFERVQETQYF
>TRBV4-2|TRBJ2-4
CACNGPPGAKNIQYF
>TRBV4-3|TRBJ2-3
CASSQDLASVAITDTQYF
>TRBV20-1|TRBJ2-3
CSAITGRSTDTQYF
>TRBV30|TRBJ2-2
CAWRRGPGELFF
>TRBV5-4|TRBJ2-7
CASSPPGQSAYEQYF
>TRBV5-1|TRBJ2-1
CASAPTVIPSYNEQFF
>TRBV24-1|TRBJ2-3
CATSDLRVRGPDTQYF
>TRBV7-9|TRBJ2-7
CASSLVQGAGEQYF
>TRBV10-3|TRBJ2-7
CAISVDRAFSSNEQYF
>TRBV2|TRBJ2-3
CASSEVGGQDTQYF
>TRBV12-3/TRBV12-4|TRBJ2-5
CASRGGSGTPYF
>TRBV28|TRBJ2-1
CASSPSPTRKVLF
>TRBV30|TRBJ1-4
CAWSRFGSHNEKLFF
>TRBV5-1|TRBJ2-7
CASSPGQSYEQYF
>TRBV11-1|TRBJ2-7
CASSLETGNEQYF
>TRBV5-4|TRBJ2-1
CASSSSGFSYNEQFF
>TRBV29-1|TRBJ2-2
CSVFGGGLTGELFF
>TRBV5-1|TRBJ2-1
CASSLGTTSGSRNEQFF
>TRBV9|TRBJ2-5
CASSVHGPSGETQYF
>TRBV20-1|TRBJ2-7
CSALGLDNYEQYF
>TRBV12-5|TRBJ2-7
CASVWGGLAGNEQYF
>TRBV4-2|TRBJ1-4
CASSQGRQGREKLFF
>TRBV30|TRBJ1-2
CAWRWGRGGYTF
>TRBV7-2|TRBJ2-5
CASSLWTQETQYF
>TRBV12-3/TRBV12-4|TRBJ2-1
CASSILAGGRAANEQFF
>TRBV9|TRBJ1-6
CASSVTRGGNSPPHF
>TRBV27|TRBJ2-3
CASTMTGRGDTQYF
>TRBV7-2|TRBJ1-2
CASLGDHYGYTF
>TRBV9|TRBJ2-7
CASSVGTLGYEQYF
>TRBV5-1|TRBJ1-2
CASSSSGDYGYTF
>TRBV6-4|TRBJ1-6
CASSESGGSPLHF
>TRBV7-8|TRBJ2-7
CASSFEGQGAIGQYF
>TRBV4-1|TRBJ2-3
CASSQDSLAGGRTDTQYF
>TRBV11-2|TRBJ2-1
CASSLAAAGYEQFF
>TRBV7-2|TRBJ2-3
CASSFRQTDTQYF
>TRBV5-1|TRBJ2-2
CASSWDRVTGELFF
>TRBV7-9|TRBJ2-4
CASSSGTGGLFGNIQYF
>TRBV7-2|TRBJ2-1
CASSLEGRGEQFF
>TRBV7-7|TRBJ1-5
CASSLVSGLSNQPQHF
>TRBV7-2|TRBJ2-3
CASSLGTYFTDTQYF
>TRBV12-3/TRBV12-4|TRBJ1-6
CASTAQGLGSPLHF
>TRBV20-1|TRBJ1-6
CSARKAVRVVDSPLHF